This TCR beta chain was identified during a study of somatic mutations in cytotoxic T cells in rheumatoid arthritis. The wider study: Sorted by flow to nearly 100% purity were some V beta antibody-stained T-cell populations, including V beta1+ cells sequenced for TCRB. Findings and limits, study-wide: In rheumatoid arthritis patients, unlike healthy controls, CD8+ clonality rose with age. Statistically, CD8+ T-cell clonality was not significantly distinct between individuals with rheumatoid arthritis and age-matched healthy controls.

The method was immunoSEQ multiplex PCR; TCRdb's version includes in-frame clones alone and lacks a portion of them. Among around 24,000 clones, more than 75% were seen once, and the ten largest hold around 5%. Positive magnetic bead selection isolated CD4+ and CD8+ cells, and flow cytometry checked purity. Worth noting for this clone: Its antigen is not known.

Trimming shortened V by 6 bases and J by 9 bases, and 27 bases separated the two germline ends. Germline assignment: CDR1 SEHNR and CDR2 FQNEAQ (reference sequence). The CDR3 loop spans 17 amino acids. This TCR derives from a man aged 45-65 years in good health. J is TRBJ2-1 and V is TRBV7-9; D ambiguous. The sample was CD8+ T cells sorted from blood. CDR3 region: CASSSISVGLEVSEQFF. CDR3 nucleotides: TGTGCCAGCAGTTCGATCAGCGTGGGCCTCGAGGTCAGTGAGCAGTTCTTC.